This TCR beta chain was recorded in a study of T cell responses to AZD1222 COVID-19 vaccine. Findings and limits, study-wide: Epitopes outside B.1.351 and B.1.1.7 mutated regions reportedly drew nearly half of spike TCRs. The repertoires were collected only after the peak T cell response.

Concerning this clone itself: Its cognate antigen is unknown.

Assay used: immunoSEQ multiplex PCR; TCRdb lists only in-frame clones, some missing. The data show around 120,000 clones, with approximately 88% seen just once and 4.5% to 5% held by the top ten. The material was peripheral blood, obtained on day 0 of AZD1222 vaccination. The TCR sequence derives from an adult in good health.

The CDR3 DNA is TGTGCCAGCAGCTTGGGCGGGGGCCCCTACAATGAGCAGTTCTTC. It yields the protein CASSLGGGPYNEQFF. The V and J genes are TRBV6-5 and TRBJ2-1; a possible D gene is TRBD2 (7 bases). There are 15 residues in the CDR3. Germline CDR1 reads MNHEY; CDR2 reads SVGAGI. Trimming left V 6 bases short and J 2 bases short, with 14 bases between.